The T cell receptor (beta chain) described here comes from a study of PD-1 blockade in mismatch repair-deficient tumors. For the study at large: All were previously treated, progressing patients with about 11 mismatch repair-deficient cancer types.

Only in-frame clones appear in the TCRdb table, and some are missing; sequencing was by immunoSEQ multiplex PCR. The data contain approximately 9,800 clones, more than 70% of them singletons. The sample was PBMCs, taken about 46 weeks after starting pembrolizumab. This clonotype originated in an adult with mismatch repair-deficient cancer.

The CDR3 nucleotides are TGTGCCAGCAGTCCGGGACAGTATTCAGATACGCAGTATTTT. This encodes CASSPGQYSDTQYF. This chain uses TRBV7-9 with TRBJ2-3, with 7 positions matching TRBD1. Unmatched junction bases numbered 7, after V lost 6 bases and J lost 4 bases. Looked up from germline, CDR1 is SEHNR and CDR2 is FQNEAQ (reference sequence). The CDR3 is 14 amino acids. Full variable domain (missing parts from reference TRBV7-9 and TRBJ2-3): DTGVSQNPRHKITKRGQNVTFRCDPISEHNRLYWYRQTLGQGPEFLTYFQNEAQLEKSRLLSDRFSAERPKGSFSTLEIQRTEQGDSAMYLCASSPGQYSDTQYFGPGTRLTVL.